This T cell receptor (beta chain) was documented in a study of T-cell reconstitution after alpha-beta-depleted transplantation in children. General study points: In some patients, recipient T cells and intrathymic progenitors surviving conditioning explained high day-60 diversity. At the one-year point after transplant, T-cell counts and TCRbeta diversity were found to come mostly from T cells that had been newly produced. After transplant, at about two months, alpha-beta T cells were reportedly derived from several hundred expanded graft clones.

V lost 1 base to trimming and J lost 3 bases, with 6 bases between them. CDR3 length equals 13 residues. Germline-derived CDR1 and CDR2 are MGHDK and SYGVNS. Unique molecular identifiers were incorporated when the TCRbeta library was constructed. TCRdb reprocessed the PCR reads with MiXCR, giving one entry per CDR3 protein. The profile shows about 440,000 distinct CDR3 sequences, about 45% of them singletons. About this clonotype: Its antigen is still unknown.

V is TRBV25-1 and J is TRBJ1-1; D uncertain. The sequencing used PBMCs, collected before TCRalphabeta/CD19-depleted stem cell transplant. This receptor was taken from a girl between 2 and 10 years old with aplastic anemia, due to receive a stem cell transplant. The CDR3 is CASSEWRDTEAFF. The CDR3 bases are TGTGCCAGCAGTGAATGGAGGGACACTGAAGCTTTCTTT.